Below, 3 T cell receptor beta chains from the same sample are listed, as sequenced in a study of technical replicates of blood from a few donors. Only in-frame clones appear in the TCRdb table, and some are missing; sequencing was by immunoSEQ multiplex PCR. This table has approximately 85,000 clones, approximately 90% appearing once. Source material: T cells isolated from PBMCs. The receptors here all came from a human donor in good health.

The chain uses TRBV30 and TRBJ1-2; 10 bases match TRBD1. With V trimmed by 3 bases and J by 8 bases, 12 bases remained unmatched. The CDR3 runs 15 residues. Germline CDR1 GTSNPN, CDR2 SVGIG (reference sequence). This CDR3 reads CAWSFGTGDLSGYTF. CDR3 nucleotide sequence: TGTGCCTGGAGCTTCGGGACAGGGGATCTGTCGGGCTACACCTTC.

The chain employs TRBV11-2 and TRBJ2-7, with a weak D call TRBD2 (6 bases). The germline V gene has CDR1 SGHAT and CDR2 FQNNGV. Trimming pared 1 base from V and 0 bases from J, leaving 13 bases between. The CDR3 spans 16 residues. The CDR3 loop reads CASSLGLAYLSYEQYF. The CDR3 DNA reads TGTGCCAGCAGCTTAGGGCTAGCGTACCTCTCCTACGAGCAGTACTTC.

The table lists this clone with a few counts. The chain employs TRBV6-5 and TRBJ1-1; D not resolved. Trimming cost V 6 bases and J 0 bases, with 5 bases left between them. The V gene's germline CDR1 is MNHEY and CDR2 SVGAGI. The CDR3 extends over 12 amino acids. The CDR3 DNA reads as TGTGCCAGCAGCTTTATGAACACTGAAGCTTTCTTT. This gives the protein CASSFMNTEAFF.